This TCR beta chain was profiled in a study of identical twins. With no exceptions, donors were healthy Caucasians. This clonotype was seen a handful of times. TCRdb reanalysed the 5' RACE reads using MiXCR and keeps one entry per CDR3 protein. This sample carries some 730,000 distinct CDR3 sequences, roughly 18% of them seen once, and the ten largest clones take less than 15%. The sample was also reused in another study, on T cells expressing NK-cell markers. From that report: T cells sorted in several experiments were restricted to alpha-beta TCR T cells by an anti-gamma-delta TCR antibody. In five or six donors, dominant NKG2C+ clonotypes were roughly 1.0-7.5% of CD8+ T cells.

The specimen was PBMCs. This TCR was recovered from a young woman in good health.

Written as DNA, the CDR3 is TGTGCCATCAGCCTCGGGGCCGACTCAGGAGGACAAGAGACCCAGTACTTC. This translates into CAISLGADSGGQETQYF. The gene calls are TRBV10-3 and TRBJ2-5; tentatively, D is TRBD1 or TRBD2 (5 bases each). This CDR3 has 17 amino acids. Germline-derived CDR1 and CDR2 are ENHRY and SYGVKD. V was shortened by 6 bases and J by 2 bases, with 22 bases between the two germline ends.